The rows below give T cell receptor beta chains drawn from one sample of a study of CXCR3-negative and CXCR3-positive naive CD8 T cells. Following a re-call of the 5' RACE reads, TCRdb has one entry per CDR3 protein and lacks DNA. The sample data list about 66,000 distinct CDR3 sequences. Sequenced: naive CXCR3- CD8+ T cells from blood. The receptor set was obtained from a human donor in good health. Some clones in this sample may be carry-over from other donors' samples. Each CDR3 is given with its conserved first and last residue.

V gene	J gene	CDR3 length	CDR3 protein
TRBV28	TRBJ2-5	16	CASSSRERQDQETQYF
TRBV27	TRBJ1-1	14	CASSPRDENTEAFF
TRBV11-3	TRBJ2-1	14	CASSPPGLTSEQFF
TRBV20-1	TRBJ1-5	16	CSATAGTGGSNQPQHF
TRBV7-2	TRBJ2-6	14	CASSAGAGANVLTF
TRBV23-1	TRBJ2-7	12	CASPGQTYEQYF
TRBV29-1	TRBJ1-2	11	CSVEDTGGYTF
TRBV20-1	TRBJ2-7	14	CSARAEGQSVEQYF
TRBV19	TRBJ2-7	15	CASSIEGSSSYEQYF
TRBV29-1	TRBJ1-2	13	CSVPGGANYGYTF
TRBV29-1	TRBJ1-1	16	CSARIVGTGGWTEAFF
TRBV14	TRBJ2-7	14	CASSQDFGDYEQYF
TRBV27	TRBJ2-7	12	CASSLGVGEQYF
TRBV20-1	TRBJ2-5	15	CSAPPLGWGSETQYF
TRBV29-1	TRBJ2-7	13	CSVEIRDGIDQYF
TRBV5-6	TRBJ2-7	14	CASSLVGQHYEQYF
TRBV5-1	TRBJ2-5	17	CASSVSGGPEKKETQYF
TRBV18	TRBJ1-2	18	CASSPPYPIRGQDYGYTF
TRBV14	TRBJ2-1	16	CACSQFAAGDYNEQFF
TRBV20-1	TRBJ2-3	11	CSARTSYTQYF
TRBV29-1	TRBJ2-7	14	CSVESGGNPYEQYF
TRBV7-9	TRBJ2-3	20	CASSSFGGQGAGVGTDTQYF
TRBV29-1	TRBJ2-5	12	CSGGGIRETQYF
TRBV28	TRBJ2-1	18	CASSRPPPIAGVTIEQFF
TRBV7-9	TRBJ2-7	15	CASSPQTGTYYEQYF
TRBV5-1	TRBJ1-2	17	CASSPEANLKLNYGYTF
TRBV29-1	TRBJ2-7	14	CSVEDRGTAYEQYF
TRBV25-1	TRBJ2-1	15	CASRDLAGPVNEQFF
TRBV29-1	TRBJ2-1	13	CSAGTGPYNEQFF